The present T cell receptor (beta chain) was sequenced within a study of T cells in Graves' hyperthyroidism and ophthalmopathy. The study's findings and limits: The model anticipated ophthalmopathy a median about 6.5 months pre-onset.

It was RNA transcripts that yielded the amplified TCR beta CDR3 regions. The primer set for the first-round RT-PCR of the TCR CDR3 was HTBI. TCRdb reprocessed the multiplex PCR reads with MiXCR, giving one entry per CDR3 protein. The top ten clones hold around 35% of a sample with 300,000 to 450,000 distinct CDR3 sequences, about 15% of them seen once. The CDR3 sequence is 16 residues long. V was pared by 5 bases and J by 3 bases, with 9 bases of the junction left unmatched. Comments on this clonotype: Its target is not known.

Diagnoses rested on clinical symptoms, serum thyroxine and TRAb, thyroid ultrasound and orbital computed tomography. The PBMCs studied were ones that came from about 10 ml fresh peripheral blood. The chain carries TRBV12-3 or TRBV12-4 and TRBJ2-4; TRBD2 matches 8 bases. This receptor was obtained from a woman in her twenties or thirties with Graves' hyperthyroidism that later progressed to Graves' ophthalmopathy. The specimen sequenced was blood. The CDR3, as DNA: TGTGCCAGCAGTCCCCAGCGGGAGCTTGGCAAAAACATTCAGTACTTC. It encodes CASSPQRELGKNIQYF.